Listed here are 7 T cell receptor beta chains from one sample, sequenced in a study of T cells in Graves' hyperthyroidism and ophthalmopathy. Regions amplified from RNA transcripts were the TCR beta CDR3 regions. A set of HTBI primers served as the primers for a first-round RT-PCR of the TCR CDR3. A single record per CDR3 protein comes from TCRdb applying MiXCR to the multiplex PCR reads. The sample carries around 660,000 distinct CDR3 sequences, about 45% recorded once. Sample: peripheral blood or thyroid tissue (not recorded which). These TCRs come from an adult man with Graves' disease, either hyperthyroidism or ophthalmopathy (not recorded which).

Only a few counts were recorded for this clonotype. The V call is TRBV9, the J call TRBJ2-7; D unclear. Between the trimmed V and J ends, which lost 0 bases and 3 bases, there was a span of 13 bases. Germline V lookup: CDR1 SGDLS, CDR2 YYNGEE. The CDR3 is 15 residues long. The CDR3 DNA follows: TGTGCCAGCAGCGTAGACGTGGGGAAGGGCTACGAGCAGTACTTC. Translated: CASSVDVGKGYEQYF.

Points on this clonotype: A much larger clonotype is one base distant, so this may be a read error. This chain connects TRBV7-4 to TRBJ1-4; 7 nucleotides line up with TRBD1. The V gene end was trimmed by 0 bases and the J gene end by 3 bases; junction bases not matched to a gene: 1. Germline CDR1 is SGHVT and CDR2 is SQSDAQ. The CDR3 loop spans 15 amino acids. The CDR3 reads CASSLAGTANEKLFF. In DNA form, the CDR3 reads TGTGCCAGCAGCTTAGCAGGGACAGCTAATGAAAAACTGTTTTTT.

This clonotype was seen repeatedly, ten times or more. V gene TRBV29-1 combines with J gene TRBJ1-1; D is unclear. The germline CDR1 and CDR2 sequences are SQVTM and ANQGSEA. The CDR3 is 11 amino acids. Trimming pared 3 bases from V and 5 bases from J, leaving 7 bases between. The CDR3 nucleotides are TGCAGCGTTGACAGTAATACTGAAGCTTTCTTT. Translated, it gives CSVDSNTEAFF. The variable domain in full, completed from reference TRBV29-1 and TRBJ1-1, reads SAVISQKPSRDICQRGTSLTIQCQVDSQVTMMFWYRQQPGQSLTLIATANQGSEATYESGFVIDKFPISRPNLTFSTLTVSNMSPEDSSIYLCSVDSNTEAFFGQGTRLTVV.

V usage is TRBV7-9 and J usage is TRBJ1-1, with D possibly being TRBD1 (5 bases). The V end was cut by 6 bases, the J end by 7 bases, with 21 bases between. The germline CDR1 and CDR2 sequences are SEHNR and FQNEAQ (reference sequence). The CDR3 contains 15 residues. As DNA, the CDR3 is TGTGCCAGCAGGGCCGAGACAGACGCTTACTATGAAGCTTTCTTT. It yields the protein CASRAETDAYYEAFF.

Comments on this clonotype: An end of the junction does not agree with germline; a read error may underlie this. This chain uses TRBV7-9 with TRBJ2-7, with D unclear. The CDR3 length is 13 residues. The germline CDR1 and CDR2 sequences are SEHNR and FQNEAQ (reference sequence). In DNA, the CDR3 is TGCGCCAGCAGACCGGACGACTCCTACGAGCAGTACTTC. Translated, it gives CASRPDDSYEQYF.

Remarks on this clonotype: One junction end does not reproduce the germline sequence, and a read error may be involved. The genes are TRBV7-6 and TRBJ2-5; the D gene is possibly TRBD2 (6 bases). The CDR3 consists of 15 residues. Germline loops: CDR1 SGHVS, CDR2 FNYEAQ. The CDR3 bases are TGTGCCAGCAGCTTGGGACTGGTGGGGCAAGGGACCCAGTACTTC. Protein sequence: CASSLGLVGQGTQYF.

This chain's CDR3 is CASSQRFGGSYEQYF. The CDR3 DNA follows: TGTGCCAGCAGCCAAAGATTCGGAGGCTCCTACGAGCAGTACTTC. This chain uses TRBV7-8 with TRBJ2-7; perhaps TRBD2 as D (5 bases). The germline CDR1 and CDR2 sequences are SGHVS and FQNEAQ. The CDR3 extends over 15 amino acids. Between the trimmed V and J ends, which lost 5 bases and 0 bases, there was a span of 14 bases. Full variable domain (missing parts from reference TRBV7-8 and TRBJ2-7): GAGVSQSPRYKVAKRGQDVALRCDPISGHVSLFWYQQALGQGPEFLTYFQNEAQLDKSGLPSDRFFAERPEGSVSTLKIQRTQQEDSAVYLCASSQRFGGSYEQYFGPGTRLTVT.